This TCR beta chain is from a study of blood T cell repertoires in COVID-19. In the original processing: Counts of nucleated cells, estimated from reference gene primer amplification, were obtained. Assay used: immunoSEQ multiplex PCR; TCRdb lists only in-frame clones, some missing. Clonal size and the V and J genes are those of that table, whereas D and trimming came from the DNA. Found here are just over 300,000 clones, just under 90% of them singletons; the top ten hold 1.8%. This clone showed up just once. Patients in Seattle were enrolled during active infection, then followed longitudinally. V was pared by 2 bases and J by 10 bases, with 9 bases between. CDR1 and CDR2 (germline): MNHEY, SVGAGI. This CDR3 region has 12 residues.

The origin of this receptor is a woman aged 25 to 45 with COVID-19, enrolled during active disease. V and J are TRBV6-5 and TRBJ2-1; tentative D call: TRBD2 (5 bases). Input material: peripheral blood. CDR3 nucleotides: TGTGCCAGCAGTTACGGGCGGGCCGAGCAGTTCTTC. Protein product: CASSYGRAEQFF.